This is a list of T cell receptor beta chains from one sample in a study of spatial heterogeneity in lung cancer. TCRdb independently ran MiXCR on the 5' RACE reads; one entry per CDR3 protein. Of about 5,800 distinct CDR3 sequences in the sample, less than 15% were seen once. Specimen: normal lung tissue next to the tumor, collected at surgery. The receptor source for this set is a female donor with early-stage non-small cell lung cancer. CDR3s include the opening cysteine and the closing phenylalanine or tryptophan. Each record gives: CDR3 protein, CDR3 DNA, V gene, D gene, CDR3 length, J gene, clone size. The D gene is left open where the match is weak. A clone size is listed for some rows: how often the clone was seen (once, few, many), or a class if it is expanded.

cdr3_aa: CSAFGQGNSPLHF
cdr3_nt: TGCAGTGCCTTTGGACAGGGTAATTCACCCCTCCACTTT
v_call: TRBV20-1
d_call: TRBD1
cdr3_length: 13
j_call: TRBJ1-6
clone_size: many

cdr3_aa: CASSQDQADNEQFF
cdr3_nt: TGTGCCAGCAGCCAAGATCAGGCAGACAATGAGCAGTTCTTC
v_call: TRBV14
d_call: NA
cdr3_length: 14
j_call: TRBJ2-1
clone_size: medium-sized

cdr3_aa: CSAEISGFTDTQYF
cdr3_nt: TGCAGTGCTGAAATTAGCGGGTTTACAGATACGCAGTATTTT
v_call: TRBV20-1
d_call: TRBD2
cdr3_length: 14
j_call: TRBJ2-3
clone_size: many

cdr3_aa: CASSSILSLGVVPGVQCF
cdr3_nt: TGTGCCAGCAGCTCCATCCTCTCGTTGGGGGTCGTCCCTGGGGTTCAGTGCTTC
v_call: TRBV7-8
d_call: NA
cdr3_length: 18
j_call: TRBJ2-4
clone_size: few

cdr3_aa: CASGLAGVSDTQYF
cdr3_nt: TGTGCCAGCGGTCTAGCGGGAGTCTCAGATACGCAGTATTTT
v_call: TRBV2
d_call: TRBD2
cdr3_length: 14
j_call: TRBJ2-3
clone_size: NA

cdr3_aa: CASRLFQPQHF
cdr3_nt: TGTGCAAGTCGCTTATTTCAGCCCCAGCATTTT
v_call: TRBV12-2
d_call: NA
cdr3_length: 11
j_call: TRBJ1-5
clone_size: medium-sized

cdr3_aa: CASSYTDRLPGLAGGVAKNIQYF
cdr3_nt: TGTGCCAGCAGTTATACCGACCGACTACCGGGACTAGCGGGGGGGGTAGCCAAAAACATTCAGTACTTC
v_call: TRBV12-3/TRBV12-4
d_call: TRBD2
cdr3_length: 23
j_call: TRBJ2-4
clone_size: medium-sized

cdr3_aa: CASSQSARGGNSPLHF
cdr3_nt: TGCGCCAGCAGCCAATCCGCCAGGGGGGGGAATTCACCCCTCCACTTT
v_call: TRBV4-3
d_call: TRBD1
cdr3_length: 16
j_call: TRBJ1-6
clone_size: medium-sized

cdr3_aa: CASSLDPRGRGDSPLHF
cdr3_nt: TGTGCCAGCAGCTTAGACCCCAGGGGCCGCGGGGATTCACCCCTCCACTTT
v_call: TRBV11-2
d_call: NA
cdr3_length: 17
j_call: TRBJ1-6
clone_size: many

cdr3_aa: CASSLVGPKIYNEQFF
cdr3_nt: TGTGCCAGCAGCTTAGTCGGGCCTAAAATCTACAATGAGCAGTTCTTC
v_call: TRBV5-6
d_call: NA
cdr3_length: 16
j_call: TRBJ2-1
clone_size: few

cdr3_aa: CSVAPGQFETQYF
cdr3_nt: TGCAGCGTTGCCCCAGGGCAGTTTGAGACCCAGTACTTC
v_call: TRBV29-1
d_call: NA
cdr3_length: 13
j_call: TRBJ2-5
clone_size: medium-sized

cdr3_aa: CASRRSKAQYF
cdr3_nt: TGTGCCAGCAGAAGGAGCAAAGCGCAGTATTTT
v_call: TRBV13
d_call: NA
cdr3_length: 11
j_call: TRBJ2-3
clone_size: many

cdr3_aa: CASKAGGTETQYF
cdr3_nt: TGTGCCAGCAAAGCAGGGGGTACGGAGACCCAGTACTTC
v_call: TRBV12-3/TRBV12-4
d_call: TRBD1
cdr3_length: 13
j_call: TRBJ2-5
clone_size: few

cdr3_aa: CASSSTRANQPQHF
cdr3_nt: TGTGCCAGCAGCTCCACGAGGGCCAATCAGCCCCAGCATTTT
v_call: TRBV7-8
d_call: NA
cdr3_length: 14
j_call: TRBJ1-5
clone_size: NA

cdr3_aa: CASSFSGGSSQPQHF
cdr3_nt: TGTGCCAGCAGCTTCTCCGGGGGCTCAAGCCAGCCCCAGCATTTT
v_call: TRBV7-2
d_call: NA
cdr3_length: 15
j_call: TRBJ1-5
clone_size: many

cdr3_aa: CSYPMDGYTF
cdr3_nt: TGCAGCTACCCAATGGACGGCTACACCTTC
v_call: TRBV20-1
d_call: NA
cdr3_length: 10
j_call: TRBJ1-2
clone_size: NA

cdr3_aa: CASSFLRDLSPLHF
cdr3_nt: TGTGCCAGCAGCTTTCTCCGGGACCTTTCACCCCTCCACTTT
v_call: TRBV7-8
d_call: NA
cdr3_length: 14
j_call: TRBJ1-6
clone_size: NA

cdr3_aa: CAWSRDAGELFF
cdr3_nt: TGTGCCTGGAGCAGGGACGCCGGGGAGCTGTTTTTT
v_call: TRBV30
d_call: NA
cdr3_length: 12
j_call: TRBJ2-2
clone_size: NA

cdr3_aa: CASSQTENEQYF
cdr3_nt: TGTGCCAGCAGCCAAACGGAGAACGAGCAGTACTTC
v_call: TRBV7-2
d_call: NA
cdr3_length: 12
j_call: TRBJ2-7
clone_size: few

cdr3_aa: CSAAGPTPGNTIYF
cdr3_nt: TGCAGTGCTGCGGGCCCGACTCCTGGAAACACCATATATTTT
v_call: TRBV20-1
d_call: NA
cdr3_length: 14
j_call: TRBJ1-3
clone_size: many

cdr3_aa: CASSPGQVNSPLHF
cdr3_nt: TGTGCCAGCAGCCCCGGACAGGTTAATTCACCCCTCCACTTT
v_call: TRBV7-9
d_call: TRBD1
cdr3_length: 14
j_call: TRBJ1-6
clone_size: NA

cdr3_aa: CASSQDSGGETTRPLYGYTF
cdr3_nt: TGTGCCAGCAGCCAAGATTCAGGCGGCGAGACCACTCGTCCCCTTTATGGCTACACCTTC
v_call: TRBV3-1
d_call: NA
cdr3_length: 20
j_call: TRBJ1-2
clone_size: many

cdr3_aa: CASSYSTYRDTRNEKLFF
cdr3_nt: TGTGCCAGCAGTTACTCGACGTACCGGGACACTCGGAATGAAAAACTGTTTTTT
v_call: TRBV6-2/TRBV6-3
d_call: NA
cdr3_length: 18
j_call: TRBJ1-4
clone_size: many

cdr3_aa: CASMGTSGTLPYSYNEQFF
cdr3_nt: TGTGCCAGCATGGGGACTAGCGGTACGCTCCCGTACTCCTACAATGAGCAGTTCTTC
v_call: TRBV27
d_call: TRBD2
cdr3_length: 19
j_call: TRBJ2-1
clone_size: many

cdr3_aa: CASSGTGGPSGELFF
cdr3_nt: TGTGCCAGCAGCGGAACGGGGGGGCCGAGCGGGGAGCTGTTTTTT
v_call: TRBV12-3/TRBV12-4
d_call: TRBD2
cdr3_length: 15
j_call: TRBJ2-2
clone_size: medium-sized

cdr3_aa: CARSILNTGELFF
cdr3_nt: TGTGCCAGGTCGATCCTAAACACCGGGGAGCTGTTTTTT
v_call: TRBV7-2
d_call: NA
cdr3_length: 13
j_call: TRBJ2-2
clone_size: medium-sized

cdr3_aa: CASSFSANYGYTF
cdr3_nt: TGTGCCAGCAGCTTTTCGGCTAACTATGGCTACACCTTC
v_call: TRBV5-6
d_call: NA
cdr3_length: 13
j_call: TRBJ1-2
clone_size: medium-sized

cdr3_aa: CASVGFTEAFF
cdr3_nt: TGTGCCAGCGTTGGTTTCACTGAAGCTTTCTTT
v_call: TRBV28
d_call: NA
cdr3_length: 11
j_call: TRBJ1-1
clone_size: many

cdr3_aa: CASSSDSLEQYF
cdr3_nt: TGTGCCAGCAGCTCGGACTCTCTCGAGCAGTACTTC
v_call: TRBV6-2/TRBV6-3
d_call: NA
cdr3_length: 12
j_call: TRBJ2-7
clone_size: many

cdr3_aa: CSARGAFSGVFQPQHF
cdr3_nt: TGCAGTGCTAGAGGGGCGTTTTCGGGAGTTTTTCAGCCCCAGCATTTT
v_call: TRBV20-1
d_call: NA
cdr3_length: 16
j_call: TRBJ1-5
clone_size: few

cdr3_aa: CASSQDLERGAKNIQYF
cdr3_nt: TGCGCCAGCAGCCAAGATTTGGAGCGGGGGGCCAAAAACATTCAGTACTTC
v_call: TRBV4-1
d_call: TRBD2
cdr3_length: 17
j_call: TRBJ2-4
clone_size: medium-sized

cdr3_aa: CASSLLAGANTGELFF
cdr3_nt: TGCGCCAGCAGCTTGCTAGCGGGGGCGAACACCGGGGAGCTGTTTTTT
v_call: TRBV5-1
d_call: TRBD2
cdr3_length: 16
j_call: TRBJ2-2
clone_size: few

cdr3_aa: CASSQSTRGAGSPLHF
cdr3_nt: TGCGCCAGCAGCCAAAGCACCAGGGGGGCAGGTTCACCCCTCCACTTT
v_call: TRBV4-3
d_call: TRBD1
cdr3_length: 16
j_call: TRBJ1-6
clone_size: NA

cdr3_aa: CSARQDRKNTEAFF
cdr3_nt: TGCAGTGCTAGGCAGGACCGGAAGAACACTGAAGCTTTCTTT
v_call: TRBV20-1
d_call: NA
cdr3_length: 14
j_call: TRBJ1-1
clone_size: large

cdr3_aa: CSARDLAENTGELFF
cdr3_nt: TGCAGTGCTAGAGATTTAGCGGAGAACACCGGGGAGCTGTTTTTT
v_call: TRBV20-1
d_call: NA
cdr3_length: 15
j_call: TRBJ2-2
clone_size: medium-sized

cdr3_aa: CASCKQGSTEAFF
cdr3_nt: TGTGCCAGCTGTAAACAGGGAAGCACTGAAGCTTTCTTT
v_call: TRBV6-5
d_call: NA
cdr3_length: 13
j_call: TRBJ1-1
clone_size: NA

cdr3_aa: CASSQADSHSPLHF
cdr3_nt: TGCGCCAGCAGCCAAGCGGACAGCCATTCACCCCTCCACTTT
v_call: TRBV4-3
d_call: NA
cdr3_length: 14
j_call: TRBJ1-6
clone_size: few

cdr3_aa: CASSQEGSGDTQYF
cdr3_nt: TGTGCCAGCAGCCAAGAAGGTAGCGGAGATACGCAGTATTTT
v_call: TRBV3-1
d_call: NA
cdr3_length: 14
j_call: TRBJ2-3
clone_size: medium-sized

cdr3_aa: CSGRVSSYEQYF
cdr3_nt: TGCAGTGGCAGGGTCAGCTCCTACGAGCAGTACTTC
v_call: TRBV20-1
d_call: NA
cdr3_length: 12
j_call: TRBJ2-7
clone_size: many

cdr3_aa: CASSATATTDTQYF
cdr3_nt: TGTGCCAGCAGCGCCACCGCCACCACAGATACGCAGTATTTT
v_call: TRBV7-2
d_call: NA
cdr3_length: 14
j_call: TRBJ2-3
clone_size: many

cdr3_aa: CASKPDRHSDTQYF
cdr3_nt: TGTGCCAGCAAACCGGACAGGCATTCAGATACGCAGTATTTT
v_call: TRBV6-1
d_call: TRBD1
cdr3_length: 14
j_call: TRBJ2-3
clone_size: few

cdr3_aa: CSVDPGPHSGNTIYF
cdr3_nt: TGCAGCGTTGATCCAGGCCCTCACTCTGGAAACACCATATATTTT
v_call: TRBV29-1
d_call: NA
cdr3_length: 15
j_call: TRBJ1-3
clone_size: medium-sized

cdr3_aa: CASSQEWRDTQYF
cdr3_nt: TGCGCCAGCAGCCAAGAATGGCGGGATACGCAGTATTTT
v_call: TRBV4-3
d_call: NA
cdr3_length: 13
j_call: TRBJ2-3
clone_size: few

cdr3_aa: CASSLGQGENQPQHF
cdr3_nt: TGTGCCAGCAGCCTTGGACAGGGCGAGAATCAGCCCCAGCATTTT
v_call: TRBV7-2
d_call: TRBD1
cdr3_length: 15
j_call: TRBJ1-5
clone_size: medium-sized

cdr3_aa: CASSTENTQYF
cdr3_nt: TGTGCCAGCAGTACAGAAAATACGCAGTATTTT
v_call: TRBV2
d_call: NA
cdr3_length: 11
j_call: TRBJ2-3
clone_size: medium-sized

cdr3_aa: CASSRTTTQGDTQYF
cdr3_nt: TGTGCCAGCAGCCGTACTACAACCCAGGGAGATACGCAGTATTTT
v_call: TRBV11-2
d_call: NA
cdr3_length: 15
j_call: TRBJ2-3
clone_size: medium-sized

cdr3_aa: CATFLSGASGANVLTF
cdr3_nt: TGTGCCACCTTCCTTTCGGGAGCATCTGGGGCCAACGTCCTGACTTTC
v_call: TRBV28
d_call: NA
cdr3_length: 16
j_call: TRBJ2-6
clone_size: many

cdr3_aa: CSAELAIRNEQFF
cdr3_nt: TGCAGTGCTGAACTAGCGATTAGGAATGAGCAGTTCTTC
v_call: TRBV20-1
d_call: TRBD2
cdr3_length: 13
j_call: TRBJ2-1
clone_size: medium-sized

cdr3_aa: CASSMGQGGEQFF
cdr3_nt: TGCGCCAGCAGCATGGGACAGGGCGGTGAGCAGTTCTTC
v_call: TRBV5-1
d_call: TRBD1
cdr3_length: 13
j_call: TRBJ2-1
clone_size: few